These 3 T cell receptor beta chains came from one sample sequenced in a study of blood T cell repertoires in COVID-19. Clones were read by immunoSEQ multiplex PCR, and TCRdb kept only the in-frame ones, dropping some. The repertoire holds hundreds of thousands of clones, with 85% to 90% as singletons. Sequenced material: PBMCs or T cells enriched from blood (not recorded which). Receptors were obtained from a woman between 18 and 29 years old with acute COVID-19.

The rearrangement joins TRBV5-1 to TRBJ1-6; a weak D match, TRBD1 (5 bases). This CDR3 comprises 13 residues. The V and J ends lost 4 bases and 8 bases respectively, with 10 bases between them. Germline V gives CDR1 SGHRS, CDR2 YFSETQ. The DNA of the CDR3 is TGCGCCAGCAGCGGCACAGGAGATTCACCCCTCCACTTT. Its translation is CASSGTGDSPLHF.

V is TRBV19 and J is TRBJ1-1; D possibly corresponds to TRBD1 (6 bases). Germline CDR1 and CDR2: LNHDA and SQIVND (reference sequence). V lost 6 bases, J lost 4 bases, and 15 bases lay in between. This CDR3 is built from 14 residues. The CDR3 loop is CASRHRTVVTEAFF. The CDR3 DNA sequence: TGTGCCAGTAGACATCGGACAGTCGTCACTGAAGCTTTCTTT.

The V and J genes are TRBV5-6 and TRBJ1-3; D perhaps matches TRBD1 (6 bases). Germline assignment: CDR1 SGHDT and CDR2 YYEEEE. CDR3 size: 16 residues. The V and J ends lost 1 base and 3 bases respectively, with 14 bases between them. The CDR3 region is CASSLLGTTGGNTIYF. The CDR3 DNA sequence: TGTGCCAGCAGCTTGCTAGGGACAACAGGTGGAAACACCATATATTTT. The variable domain in full, completed from reference TRBV5-6 and TRBJ1-3, reads DAGVTQSPTHLIKTRGQQVTLRCSPKSGHDTVSWYQQALGQGPQFIFQYYEEEERQRGNFPDRFSGHQFPNYSSELNVNALLLGDSALYLCASSLLGTTGGNTIYFGEGSWLTVV.